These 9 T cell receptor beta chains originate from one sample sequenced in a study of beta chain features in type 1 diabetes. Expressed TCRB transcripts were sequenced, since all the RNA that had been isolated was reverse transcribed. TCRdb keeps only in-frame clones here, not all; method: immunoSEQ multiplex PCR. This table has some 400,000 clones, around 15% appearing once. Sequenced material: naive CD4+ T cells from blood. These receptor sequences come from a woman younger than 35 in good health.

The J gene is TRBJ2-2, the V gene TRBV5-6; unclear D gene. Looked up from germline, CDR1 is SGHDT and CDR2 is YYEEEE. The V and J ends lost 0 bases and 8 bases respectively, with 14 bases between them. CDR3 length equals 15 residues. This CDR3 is CASSLGHHFGGELFF. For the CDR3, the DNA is TGTGCCAGCAGCTTGGGACACCATTTCGGTGGGGAGCTGTTTTTT.

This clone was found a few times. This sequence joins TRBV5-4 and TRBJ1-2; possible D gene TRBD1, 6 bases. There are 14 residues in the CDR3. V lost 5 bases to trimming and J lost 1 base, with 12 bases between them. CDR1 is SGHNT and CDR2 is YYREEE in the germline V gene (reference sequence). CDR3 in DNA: TGTGCCAGCAGTTCCCAGGGGATTAACTATGGCTACACCTTC. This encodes CASSSQGINYGYTF.

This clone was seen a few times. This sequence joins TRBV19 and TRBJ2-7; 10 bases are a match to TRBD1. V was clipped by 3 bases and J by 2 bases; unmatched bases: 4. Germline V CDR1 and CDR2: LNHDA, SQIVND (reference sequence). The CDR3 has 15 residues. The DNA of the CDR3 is TGTGCCAGTAGTATGCCGGGACAGGGGACCTACGAGCAGTACTTC. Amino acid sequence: CASSMPGQGTYEQYF.

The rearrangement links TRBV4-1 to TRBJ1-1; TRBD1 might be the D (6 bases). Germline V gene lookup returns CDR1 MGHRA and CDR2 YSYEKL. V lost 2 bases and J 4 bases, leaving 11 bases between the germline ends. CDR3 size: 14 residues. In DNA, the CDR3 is TGCGCCAGCAGCCAACCAGGGGTAAGCACTGAAGCTTTCTTT. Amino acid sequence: CASSQPGVSTEAFF.

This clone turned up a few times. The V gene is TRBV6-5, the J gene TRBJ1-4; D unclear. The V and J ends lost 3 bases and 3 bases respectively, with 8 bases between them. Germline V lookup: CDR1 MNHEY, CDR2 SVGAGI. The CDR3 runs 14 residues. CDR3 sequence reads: CASSYGRPNEKLFF. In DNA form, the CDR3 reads TGTGCCAGCAGTTATGGGCGCCCTAATGAAAAACTGTTTTTT.

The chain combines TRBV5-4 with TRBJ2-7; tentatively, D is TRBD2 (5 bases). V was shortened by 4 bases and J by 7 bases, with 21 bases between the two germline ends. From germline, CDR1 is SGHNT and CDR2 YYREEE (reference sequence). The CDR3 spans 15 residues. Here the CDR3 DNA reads TGTGCCAGCAGCCCCCCCCGGGTGCCCCCGGGGGAGCAGTACTTC. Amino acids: CASSPPRVPPGEQYF.

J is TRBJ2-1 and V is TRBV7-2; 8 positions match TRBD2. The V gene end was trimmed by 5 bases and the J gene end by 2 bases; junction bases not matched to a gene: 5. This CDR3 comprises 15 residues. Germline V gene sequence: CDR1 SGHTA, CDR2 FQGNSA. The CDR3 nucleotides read TGTGCCAGCAGCCGCGTGGGACTAGCCTACAATGAGCAGTTCTTC. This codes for CASSRVGLAYNEQFF.

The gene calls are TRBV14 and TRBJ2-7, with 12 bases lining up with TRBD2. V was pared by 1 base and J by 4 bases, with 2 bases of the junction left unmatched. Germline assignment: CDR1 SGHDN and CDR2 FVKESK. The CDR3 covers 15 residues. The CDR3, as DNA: TGTGCCAGCAGCCAAGTTACTAGCGGGAGGTACGAGCAGTACTTC. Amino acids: CASSQVTSGRYEQYF.

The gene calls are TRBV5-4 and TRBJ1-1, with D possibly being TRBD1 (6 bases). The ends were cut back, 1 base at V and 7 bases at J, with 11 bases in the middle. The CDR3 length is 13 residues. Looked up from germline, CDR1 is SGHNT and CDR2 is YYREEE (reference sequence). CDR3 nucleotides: TGTGCCAGCAGCTTGTCAGGGGTTATTGAAGCTTTCTTT. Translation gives CASSLSGVIEAFF.